This TCR beta chain was found in a study of cytomegalovirus exposure and HLA in healthy donors. The study's findings and limits: When a later analysis was performed, an Asian-associated ancestry cluster reportedly had fewer N-insertions than the roughly 690-donor mean. A missense DCLRE1C variant was associated with V- and J-gene trimming of TCR beta chains in a later analysis, and an independent cohort replicated the association.

About this clone itself: Its antigen is not known.

PCR involved 60 Vbeta and 13 Jbeta primers. TCRdb's copy holds only in-frame clones and misses some; the assay was immunoSEQ multiplex PCR. Of fewer than 200,000 clones listed, about 80% were seen once; the top ten hold 13% to 15%. Trimming left V 3 bases short and J 6 bases short, with 12 bases between. The V gene's germline CDR1 is SGHVS and CDR2 FQNEAQ. The CDR3 totals 14 residues. Sequences were obtained from PBMCs. This receptor was taken from a woman in her 30s in good health and CMV-seropositive. This chain connects TRBV7-8 to TRBJ2-1; the D gene is possibly TRBD2 (5 bases). CDR3 DNA: TGTGCCAGCAGCTTGATGGCGGCGGGCAATGAGCAGTTCTTC. Protein: CASSLMAAGNEQFF.